One and the same sample provided the 2 T cell receptor beta chains below, sequenced in a study of blood T cell repertoires in COVID-19 (dated by TCRdb to the early 2020s). Libraries were prepared through the immunoSEQ multiplex PCR assay. In TCRdb, the immuneACCESS table is reduced to in-frame sequences with V and J assigned. These tables do not hold every clone; where another copy was compared, an unresolved V gene accounts for under half, and the others remain unexplained. The sample table shows fewer than 250,000 clones, and approximately 81% are seen once. The ten largest clones represent 10% of the sample. Sample: peripheral blood. The receptors were gathered from a woman aged 80 or older with COVID-19, enrolled during active disease.

This sequence joins TRBV7-2 and TRBJ2-1, with 8 bases identical to TRBD1. The CDR3 runs to 15 residues. Germline V gives CDR1 SGHTA, CDR2 FQGNSA. The V gene end was trimmed by 0 bases and the J gene end by 2 bases; junction bases not matched to a gene: 0. DNA of the CDR3: TGTGCCAGCAGCTTAGCACAGGGGGCCTACAATGAGCAGTTCTTC. Its translation is CASSLAQGAYNEQFF. Based on the CDR3 plus reference TRBV7-2 and TRBJ2-1, the full variable domain is GAGVSQSPSNKVTEKGKDVELRCDPISGHTALYWYRQSLGQGLEFLIYFQGNSAPDKSGLPSDRFSAERTGGSVSTLTIQRTQQEDSAVYLCASSLAQGAYNEQFFGPGTRLTVL.

The gene calls are TRBV30 and TRBJ1-2, with unresolved D. Germline CDR1 is GTSNPN and CDR2 is SVGIG (reference sequence). The CDR3 extends over 13 amino acids. The V end lost 5 bases, the J end lost 8 bases, and 18 bases lay between the germline ends. This CDR3 reads CAWARTSPGGYTF. The CDR3 nucleotides read TGTGCCTGGGCCAGGACTTCCCCCGGCGGCTACACCTTC. Supplemented by reference TRBV30 and TRBJ1-2, the full variable domain reads SQTIHQWPATLVQPVGSPLSLECTVEGTSNPNLYWYRQAAGRGLQLLFYSVGIGQISSEVPQNLSASRPQDRQFILSSKKLLLSDSGFYLCAWARTSPGGYTFGSGTRLTVV.